One sample yielded the 15 T cell receptor beta chains listed below, sequenced in a study of CD8+ T cells in alopecia areata. Following RNA extraction, reverse transcription yielded cDNA that acted as the sequencing template. Sequencing used immunoSEQ multiplex PCR; TCRdb keeps in-frame clones, though not all of them. The data contain about 120,000 clones, about 50% of them seen just once; the ten biggest clones take up around a sixth. This material consisted of CD8+ T cells sorted from blood, taken at week 0. These TCRs come from a human donor with alopecia areata.

The sample holds a few counts of this clone. The chain is built from TRBV7-9 and TRBJ1-1, with D uncertain. Trimming removed 5 bases from V and 7 bases from J, with 11 bases in between. In germline, CDR1 is SEHNR, CDR2 FQNEAQ (reference sequence). This CDR3 has 12 amino acids. As DNA, the CDR3 is TGTGCCAGCAGCCCCCAGCCGAATGAAGCTTTCTTT. Translation: CASSPQPNEAFF.

This chain connects TRBV9 to TRBJ2-2; 7 positions agree with TRBD1. The CDR3 spans 15 residues. Germline values: CDR1 SGDLS, CDR2 YYNGEE. V was pared by 1 base and J by 3 bases, with 3 bases of the junction left unmatched. CDR3 residues: CASSVRGTDTGELFF. DNA for the CDR3: TGTGCCAGCAGCGTAAGAGGGACAGACACCGGGGAGCTGTTTTTT. The full variable domain, in which reference TRBV9 and TRBJ2-2 provide the parts outside the CDR3, is DSGVTQTPKHLITATGQRVTLRCSPRSGDLSVYWYQQSLDQGLQFLIQYYNGEERAKGNILERFSAQQFPDLHSELNLSSLELGDSALYFCASSVRGTDTGELFFGEGSRLTVL.

This chain joins TRBV7-8 and TRBJ1-3; D not certain. Germline V gene lookup returns CDR1 SGHVS and CDR2 FQNEAQ. The V and J ends lost 3 bases and 2 bases respectively, with 14 bases between them. The CDR3 has 16 amino acids. DNA of the CDR3: TGTGCCAGCAGCTTTCGCGGACTACTTCCTGGAAACACCATATATTTT. Amino acid sequence: CASSFRGLLPGNTIYF. The variable domain in full, completed from reference TRBV7-8 and TRBJ1-3, reads GAGVSQSPRYKVAKRGQDVALRCDPISGHVSLFWYQQALGQGPEFLTYFQNEAQLDKSGLPSDRFFAERPEGSVSTLKIQRTQQEDSAVYLCASSFRGLLPGNTIYFGEGSWLTVV.

This clone was counted between two and nine times. The chain combines TRBV7-9 with TRBJ2-1, with 7 bases that match TRBD1. V gave up 7 bases and J gave up 6 bases; unmatched junction bases: 12. The germline V gene encodes CDR1 SEHNR and CDR2 FQNEAQ (reference sequence). The CDR3 totals 15 residues. CDR3 sequence: CASTTRGPVGNEQFF. The CDR3 DNA follows: TGTGCCAGCACCACTAGGGGGCCGGTCGGCAATGAGCAGTTCTTC.

The chain has TRBV9 and TRBJ2-2, with 7 bases aligning to TRBD1. V was clipped by 4 bases and J by 3 bases; unmatched bases: 6. The CDR3 totals 15 residues. The germline V gene has CDR1 SGDLS and CDR2 YYNGEE. The CDR3 spells CASSSRTGYTGELFF. Written as DNA, the CDR3 is TGTGCCAGCAGCTCTCGGACAGGCTACACCGGGGAGCTGTTTTTT.

There are a few counts of this clone. The chain uses TRBV29-1 and TRBJ2-2; TRBD2 aligns across 8 bases. Germline loops: CDR1 SQVTM, CDR2 ANQGSEA. The CDR3 runs 13 residues. The V segment lost 6 bases and the J segment 3 bases; nucleotides outside the gene matches: 3. CDR3: CSVRRGDTGELFF. The CDR3 nucleotides read TGCAGCGTACGGCGGGGGGACACCGGGGAGCTGTTTTTT.

The chain combines TRBV15 with TRBJ1-3, with no clear D. The V gene lost 3 bases and the J gene lost 1 base, with 4 bases spanning the gap. Germline V gene data show CDR1 as LNHNV and CDR2 as YYDKDF (reference sequence). The CDR3 runs 13 residues. Written as DNA, the CDR3 is TGTGCCACCAGCAGTATTTCTGGAAACACCATATATTTT. Its translation is CATSSISGNTIYF.

This clone was seen only once. In this CDR3 the conserved last residue, phenylalanine or tryptophan, is missing, so a read error is likely. The chain recombines TRBV6-1 with TRBJ2-7, with D perhaps TRBD1 or TRBD2 (5 bases each). CDR1 is MNHNS and CDR2 is SASEGT in the germline V gene. The CDR3 sequence is 14 residues long. V was clipped by 1 base and J by 5 bases, with 12 bases between them. The CDR3 DNA sequence: TGTGCCAGCAGTGAAGGGGGGACCGGGGACGAGCAGTACCTC. This encodes CASSEGGTGDEQYL.

This sequence joins TRBV19 and TRBJ1-5; perhaps TRBD1 as D (6 bases). This CDR3 spans 14 amino acids. V was clipped by 8 bases and J by 2 bases, with 13 bases between them. Germline V gene lookup returns CDR1 LNHDA and CDR2 SQIVND (reference sequence). The CDR3 DNA follows: TGTGCCAGTGTAGCGACAGGAGGCAATCAGCCCCAGCATTTT. Protein product: CASVATGGNQPQHF.

This clone was picked up one time. The chain couples TRBV30 to TRBJ2-5; D unclear. CDR1 GTSNPN and CDR2 SVGIG come from the germline V gene (reference sequence). Deletions cut 4 bases from V and 1 base from J, with 13 bases between. There are 14 residues in the CDR3. The CDR3 coding sequence is TGTGCCTGGACATGGTTAGGCAGCCAAGAGACCCAGTACTTC. It encodes CAWTWLGSQETQYF.

The chain has TRBV10-3 and TRBJ1-5; no firm D call. Deletions cut 5 bases from V and 4 bases from J, with 6 bases between. This CDR3 is built from 12 residues. The germline V gene encodes CDR1 ENHRY and CDR2 SYGVKD. CDR3 sequence (DNA): TGTGCCATCAGTACTAATAATCAGCCCCAGCATTTT. Translated: CAISTNNQPQHF.

The chain combines TRBV4-2 with TRBJ1-4, with 7 bases that match TRBD1. J was trimmed by 8 bases and V by 5 bases; bases with no gene match: 14. There are 16 residues in the CDR3. CDR1 is LGHNA, CDR2 YNFKEQ, per germline. The CDR3: CASSSRDSNIREKLFF. The CDR3 region has the DNA TGTGCCAGCAGCAGCCGGGACAGTAATATTAGAGAAAAACTGTTTTTT.

CDR3 bases: TGTGCCTGGAGTCGCGGGCGGGGTGTGACAGATACGCAGTATTTT. Translating gives CAWSRGRGVTDTQYF. The chain employs TRBV30 and TRBJ2-3, with D perhaps matching TRBD2 (6 bases). The CDR3 runs 15 residues. The germline V and J ends were trimmed by 2 bases and 3 bases, with 15 bases remaining between them. The V gene's germline CDR1 is GTSNPN and CDR2 SVGIG (reference sequence). Supplemented by reference TRBV30 and TRBJ2-3, the full variable domain reads SQTIHQWPATLVQPVGSPLSLECTVEGTSNPNLYWYRQAAGRGLQLLFYSVGIGQISSEVPQNLSASRPQDRQFILSSKKLLLSDSGFYLCAWSRGRGVTDTQYFGPGTRLTVL.

This chain connects TRBV5-6 to TRBJ2-1, with TRBD1 as a possible D gene (6 bases). This CDR3 contains 13 residues. CDR1 SGHDT and CDR2 YYEEEE come from the germline V gene. Trimming removed 3 bases from V and 9 bases from J, with 13 bases in between. DNA of the CDR3: TGTGCCAGCAGCTGGGGGCAGGGTGCTGAGCAGTTCTTC. The encoded protein is CASSWGQGAEQFF.

This clone was counted a few times. The J gene is TRBJ2-7, the V gene TRBV7-9, with D possibly TRBD1 on 6 matching bases. The CDR3 has 16 amino acids. CDR1 and CDR2 from the germline V gene are SEHNR and FQNEAQ (reference sequence). V was pared by 3 bases and J by 2 bases, with 17 bases between. CDR3 sequence (DNA): TGTGCCAGCAGCTTCGTTTTGGACAGTGGGACCTACGAGCAGTACTTC. Translation: CASSFVLDSGTYEQYF.